One and the same sample provided the 3 T cell receptor beta chains below, sequenced in a study of blood T cell repertoires in COVID-19. Using immunoSEQ multiplex PCR, the repertoire was profiled, and TCRdb retains in-frame clones only, with some absent. The sample includes 240,000 or so clones, approximately 86% of them seen just once. Sequencing used peripheral blood. All receptors come from a man in his sixties who had recovered from COVID-19.

As concerns this clone: Other DNA sequences in the sample encode the same CDR3. The chain couples TRBV6-5 to TRBJ1-2, with TRBD1 as a possible D gene (5 bases). CDR3 length: 13 amino acids. V was clipped by 2 bases and J by 1 base, with 5 bases between them. The germline V gene encodes CDR1 MNHEY and CDR2 SVGAGI. CDR3 in amino acids: CASSYDSNYGYTF. The CDR3 bases are TGTGCCAGCAGTTACGACAGTAACTATGGCTACACCTTC.

This chain links TRBV6-5 with TRBJ1-1, with D uncertain. The length of the CDR3 is 14 residues. Germline V gene data show CDR1 as MNHEY and CDR2 as SVGAGI. V lost 7 bases and J lost 4, with 16 bases in between. Here the CDR3 reads CASTQRERGTEAFF. CDR3 in DNA: TGTGCCAGCACCCAGAGGGAGAGAGGCACTGAAGCTTTCTTT.

This chain uses TRBV3-1 (or the pseudogene TRBV3-2) with TRBJ2-1, with 9 nucleotides matching TRBD2. Per germline, CDR1 LGHDT and CDR2 YNNKEL (reference sequence). The CDR3 runs 15 residues. The V gene end was trimmed by 2 bases and the J gene end by 10 bases; junction bases not matched to a gene: 9. DNA for the CDR3: TGTGCCAGCAGCCAACGCGGCGGGGGGGCTCGGGAGCAGTTCTTC. It encodes CASSQRGGGAREQFF.